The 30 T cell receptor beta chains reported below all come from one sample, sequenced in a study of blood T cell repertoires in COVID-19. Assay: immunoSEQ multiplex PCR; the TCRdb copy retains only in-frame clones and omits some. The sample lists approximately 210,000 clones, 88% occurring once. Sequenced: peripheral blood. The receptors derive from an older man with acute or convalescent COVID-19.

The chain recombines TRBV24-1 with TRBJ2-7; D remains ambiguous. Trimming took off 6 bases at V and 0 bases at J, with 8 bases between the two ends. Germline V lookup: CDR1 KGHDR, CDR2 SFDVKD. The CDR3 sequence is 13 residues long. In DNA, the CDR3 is TGTGCCACCAGTAGCGTTTCCTCCTACGAGCAGTACTTC. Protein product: CATSSVSSYEQYF.

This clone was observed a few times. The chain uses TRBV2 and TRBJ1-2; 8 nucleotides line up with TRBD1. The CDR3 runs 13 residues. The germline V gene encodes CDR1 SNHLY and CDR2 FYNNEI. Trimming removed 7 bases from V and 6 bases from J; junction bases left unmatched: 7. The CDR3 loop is CASKKDREHGYTF. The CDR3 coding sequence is TGTGCCAGCAAGAAGGACAGGGAACATGGCTACACCTTC.

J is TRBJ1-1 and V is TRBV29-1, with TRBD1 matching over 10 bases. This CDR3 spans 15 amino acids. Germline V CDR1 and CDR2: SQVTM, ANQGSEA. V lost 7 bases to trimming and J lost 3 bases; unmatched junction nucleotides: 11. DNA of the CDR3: TGCAGCGGTTACAGGCCTGGACAGGGGGACACTGAAGCTTTCTTT. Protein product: CSGYRPGQGDTEAFF. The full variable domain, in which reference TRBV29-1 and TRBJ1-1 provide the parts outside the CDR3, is SAVISQKPSRDICQRGTSLTIQCQVDSQVTMMFWYRQQPGQSLTLIATANQGSEATYESGFVIDKFPISRPNLTFSTLTVSNMSPEDSSIYLCSGYRPGQGDTEAFFGQGTRLTVV.

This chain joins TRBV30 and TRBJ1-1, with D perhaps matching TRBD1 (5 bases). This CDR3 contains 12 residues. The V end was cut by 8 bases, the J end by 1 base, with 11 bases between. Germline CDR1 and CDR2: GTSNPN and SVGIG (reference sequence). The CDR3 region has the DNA TGTGCCGGGGGACGGTCGAACACTGAAGCTTTCTTT. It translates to CAGGRSNTEAFF.

CDR3 amino acids: CASSARWADSPLHF. In DNA form, the CDR3 reads TGTGCCAGCAGCGCACGGTGGGCAGATTCACCCCTCCACTTT. V is TRBV9 and J is TRBJ1-6; D unclear. CDR3 length: 14 amino acids. Germline CDR1 SGDLS, CDR2 YYNGEE. Trimming cost V 3 bases and J 8 bases, with 12 bases left between them.

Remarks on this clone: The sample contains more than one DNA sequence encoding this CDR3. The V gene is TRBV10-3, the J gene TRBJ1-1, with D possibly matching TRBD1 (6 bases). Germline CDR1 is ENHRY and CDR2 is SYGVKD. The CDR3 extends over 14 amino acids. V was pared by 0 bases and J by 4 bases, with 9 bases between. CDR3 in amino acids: CAISESGRGTEAFF. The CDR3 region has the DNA TGTGCCATCAGTGAGTCGGGCAGGGGCACTGAAGCTTTCTTT.

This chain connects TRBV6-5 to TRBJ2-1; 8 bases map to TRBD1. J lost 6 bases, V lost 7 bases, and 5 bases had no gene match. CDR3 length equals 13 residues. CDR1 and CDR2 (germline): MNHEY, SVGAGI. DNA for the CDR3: TGTGCCAGCATTTGGACAGGGATCAATGAGCAGTTCTTC. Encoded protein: CASIWTGINEQFF.

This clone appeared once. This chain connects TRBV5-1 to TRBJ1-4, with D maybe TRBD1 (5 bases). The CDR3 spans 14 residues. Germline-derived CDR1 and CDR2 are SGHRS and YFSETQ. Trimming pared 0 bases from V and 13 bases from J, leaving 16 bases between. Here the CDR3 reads CASSLERGREGLFF. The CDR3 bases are TGCGCCAGCAGCTTGGAGCGGGGCCGGGAGGGACTGTTTTTT.

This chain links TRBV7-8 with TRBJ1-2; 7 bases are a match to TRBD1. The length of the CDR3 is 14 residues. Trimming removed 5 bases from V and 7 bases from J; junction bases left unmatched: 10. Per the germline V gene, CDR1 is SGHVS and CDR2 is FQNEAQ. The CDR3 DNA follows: TGTGCCAGCAGCCCAGGAGGGGGCGCGGGTGGCTACACCTTC. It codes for CASSPGGGAGGYTF.

The CDR3 region has the DNA TGTGCCAGCAGCCAAGATGGACTAGCGGGGGAGACCCAGTACTTC. Amino acids: CASSQDGLAGETQYF. The genes are TRBV3-1 (or the pseudogene TRBV3-2) and TRBJ2-5, with 12 bases fitting TRBD2. The CDR3 sequence is 15 residues long. Germline V CDR1 and CDR2: LGHDT, YNNKEL (reference sequence). V lost 0 bases and J lost 5; bases outside the gene matches: 1.

The chain's CDR3 is CASSVSGGNTGELFF. The CDR3 bases are TGTGCCAGCAGCGTTAGCGGGGGGAACACCGGGGAGCTGTTTTTT. This chain links TRBV9 with TRBJ2-2; 9 nucleotides agree with TRBD2. V shed 2 bases, J shed 1 base, and the junction held 0 bases outside the gene matches. Germline V gene data show CDR1 as SGDLS and CDR2 as YYNGEE. The CDR3 covers 15 residues.

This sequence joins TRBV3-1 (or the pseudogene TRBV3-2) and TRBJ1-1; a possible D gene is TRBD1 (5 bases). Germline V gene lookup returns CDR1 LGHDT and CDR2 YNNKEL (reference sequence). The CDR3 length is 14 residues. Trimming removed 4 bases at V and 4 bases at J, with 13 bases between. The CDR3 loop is CASSPRGGPTEAFF. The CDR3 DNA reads TGTGCCAGCAGCCCTCGGGGGGGACCCACTGAAGCTTTCTTT.

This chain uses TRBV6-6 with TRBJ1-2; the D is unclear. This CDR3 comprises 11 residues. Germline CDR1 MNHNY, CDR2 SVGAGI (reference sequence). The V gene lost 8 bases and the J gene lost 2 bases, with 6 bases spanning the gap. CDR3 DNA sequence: TGTGCCAGCTCACAGAACTATGGCTACACCTTC. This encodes CASSQNYGYTF.

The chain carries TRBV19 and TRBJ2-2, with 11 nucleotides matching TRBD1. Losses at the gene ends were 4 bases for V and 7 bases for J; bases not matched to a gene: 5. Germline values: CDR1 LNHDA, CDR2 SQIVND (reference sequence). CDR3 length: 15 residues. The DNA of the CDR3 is TGTGCCAGTAGTACCGGACAGGGGGCGGTCGGGGAGCTGTTTTTT. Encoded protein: CASSTGQGAVGELFF.

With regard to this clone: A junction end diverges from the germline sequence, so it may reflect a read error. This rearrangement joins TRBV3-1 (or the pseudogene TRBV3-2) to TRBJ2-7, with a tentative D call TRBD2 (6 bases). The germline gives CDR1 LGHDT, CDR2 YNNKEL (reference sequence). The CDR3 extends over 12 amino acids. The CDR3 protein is CASSQASDYRNF. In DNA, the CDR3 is TGTGCCAGCAGCCAAGCTAGCGACTATCGGAACTTC.

The CDR3 loop is CASSPRTGGYNEQFF. In DNA form, the CDR3 reads TGTGCCAGCAGCCCCAGGACAGGGGGCTACAATGAGCAGTTCTTC. The rearrangement links TRBV5-4 to TRBJ2-1; 10 bases line up with TRBD1. J was trimmed by 3 bases and V by 4 bases; bases with no gene match: 4. Germline CDR1 is SGHNT and CDR2 is YYREEE (reference sequence). This CDR3 has 15 amino acids.

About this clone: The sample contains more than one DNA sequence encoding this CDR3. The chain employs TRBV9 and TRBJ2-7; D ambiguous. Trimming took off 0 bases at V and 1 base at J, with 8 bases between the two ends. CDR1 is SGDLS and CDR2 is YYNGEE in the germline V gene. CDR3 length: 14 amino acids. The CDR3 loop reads CASSVGGSSYEQYF. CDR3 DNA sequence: TGTGCCAGCAGCGTAGGAGGCAGTTCCTACGAGCAGTACTTC.

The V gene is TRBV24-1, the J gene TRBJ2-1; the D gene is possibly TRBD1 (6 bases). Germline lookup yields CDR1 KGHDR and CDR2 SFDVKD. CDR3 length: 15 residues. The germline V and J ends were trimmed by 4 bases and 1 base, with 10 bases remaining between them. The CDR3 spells CATSEIGQSYNEQFF. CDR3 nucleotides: TGTGCCACCAGTGAGATCGGACAGTCCTACAATGAGCAGTTCTTC.

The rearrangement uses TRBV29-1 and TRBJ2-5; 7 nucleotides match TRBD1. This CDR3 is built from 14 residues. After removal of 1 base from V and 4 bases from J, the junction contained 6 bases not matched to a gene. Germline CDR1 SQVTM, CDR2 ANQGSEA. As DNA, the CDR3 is TGCAGCGTTGAAGTTATGAGGGGGCGAGAGACCCAGTACTTC. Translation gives CSVEVMRGRETQYF.

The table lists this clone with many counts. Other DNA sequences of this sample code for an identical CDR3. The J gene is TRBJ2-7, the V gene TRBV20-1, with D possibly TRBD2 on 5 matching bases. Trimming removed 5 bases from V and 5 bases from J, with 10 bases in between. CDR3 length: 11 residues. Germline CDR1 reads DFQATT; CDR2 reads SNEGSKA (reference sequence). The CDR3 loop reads CSARSGHEQYF. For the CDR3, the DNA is TGCAGTGCTCGGAGCGGCCACGAGCAGTACTTC.

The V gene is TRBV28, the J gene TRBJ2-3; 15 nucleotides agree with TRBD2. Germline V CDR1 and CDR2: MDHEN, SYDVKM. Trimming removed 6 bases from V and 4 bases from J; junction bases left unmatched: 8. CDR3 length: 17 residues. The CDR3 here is CASSPLRTSGRADTQYF. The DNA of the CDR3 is TGTGCCAGCAGCCCTTTGAGGACTAGCGGGAGGGCAGATACGCAGTATTTT.

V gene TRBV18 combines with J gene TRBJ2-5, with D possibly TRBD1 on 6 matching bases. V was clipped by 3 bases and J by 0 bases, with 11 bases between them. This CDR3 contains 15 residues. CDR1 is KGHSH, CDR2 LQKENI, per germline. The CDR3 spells CASSPIRDNQETQYF. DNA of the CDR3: TGTGCCAGCTCACCCATACGGGACAACCAAGAGACCCAGTACTTC.

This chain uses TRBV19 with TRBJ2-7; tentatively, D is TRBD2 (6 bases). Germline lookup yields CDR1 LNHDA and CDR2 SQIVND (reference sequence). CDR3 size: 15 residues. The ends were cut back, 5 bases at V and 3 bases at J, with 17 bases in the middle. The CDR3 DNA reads TGTGCCAGTAGTTTGAGCCACGGGAGAGGCTACGAGCAGTACTTC. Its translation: CASSLSHGRGYEQYF.

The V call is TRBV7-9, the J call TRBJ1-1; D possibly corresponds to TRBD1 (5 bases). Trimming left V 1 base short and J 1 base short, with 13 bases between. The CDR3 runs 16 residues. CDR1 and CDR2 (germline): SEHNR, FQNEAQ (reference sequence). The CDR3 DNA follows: TGTGCCAGCAGCTTAGTTCAGGGATCTACGAACACTGAAGCTTTCTTT. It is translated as CASSLVQGSTNTEAFF.

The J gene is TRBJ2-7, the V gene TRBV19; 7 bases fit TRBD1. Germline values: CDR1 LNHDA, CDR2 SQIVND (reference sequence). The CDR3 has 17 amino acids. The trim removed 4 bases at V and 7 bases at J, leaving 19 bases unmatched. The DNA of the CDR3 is TGTGCCAGTAGTACCCGGACCGGGACAGAAAAAATGGGGGAGCAGTACTTC. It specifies CASSTRTGTEKMGEQYF. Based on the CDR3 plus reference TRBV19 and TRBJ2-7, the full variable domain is DGGITQSPKYLFRKEGQNVTLSCEQNLNHDAMYWYRQDPGQGLRLIYYSQIVNDFQKGDIAEGYSVSREKKESFPLTVTSAQKNPTAFYLCASSTRTGTEKMGEQYFGPGTRLTVT.

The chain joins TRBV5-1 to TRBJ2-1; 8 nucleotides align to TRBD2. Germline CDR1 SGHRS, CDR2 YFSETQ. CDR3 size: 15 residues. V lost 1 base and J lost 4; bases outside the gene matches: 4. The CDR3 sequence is CASSLTSGIYNEQFF. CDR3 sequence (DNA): TGCGCCAGCAGCTTGACTAGCGGAATTTACAATGAGCAGTTCTTC.

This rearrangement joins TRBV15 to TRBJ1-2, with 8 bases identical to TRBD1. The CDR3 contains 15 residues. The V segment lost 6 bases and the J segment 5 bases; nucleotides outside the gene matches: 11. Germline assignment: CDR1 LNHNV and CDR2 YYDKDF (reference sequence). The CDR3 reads CATSEGTGFDYGYTF. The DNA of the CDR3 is TGTGCCACCAGTGAAGGGACAGGATTCGATTATGGCTACACCTTC.

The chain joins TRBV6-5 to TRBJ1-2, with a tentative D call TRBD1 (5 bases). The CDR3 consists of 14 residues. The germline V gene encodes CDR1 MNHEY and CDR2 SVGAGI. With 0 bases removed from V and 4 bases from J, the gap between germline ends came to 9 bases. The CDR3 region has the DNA TGTGCCAGCAGTTACTCAACAGGAATCTATGGCTACACCTTC. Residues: CASSYSTGIYGYTF.

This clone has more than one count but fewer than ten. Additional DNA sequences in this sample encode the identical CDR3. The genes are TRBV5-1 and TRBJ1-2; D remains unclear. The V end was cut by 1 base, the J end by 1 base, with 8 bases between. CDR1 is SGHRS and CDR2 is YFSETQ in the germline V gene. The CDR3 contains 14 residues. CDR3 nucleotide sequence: TGCGCCAGCAGCTTGAGTGGCGGTAACTATGGCTACACCTTC. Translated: CASSLSGGNYGYTF.

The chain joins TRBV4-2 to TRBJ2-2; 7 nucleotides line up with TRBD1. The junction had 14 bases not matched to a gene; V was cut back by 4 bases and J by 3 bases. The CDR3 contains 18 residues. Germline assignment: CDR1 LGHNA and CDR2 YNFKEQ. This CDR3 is CASSLSAGRGKYTGELFF. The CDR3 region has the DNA TGTGCCAGCAGCCTATCTGCTGGCAGGGGGAAATACACCGGGGAGCTGTTTTTT.